This T cell receptor beta chain comes out of a study of T cell changes during pregnancy in multiple sclerosis. Clones were read by immunoSEQ multiplex PCR, and TCRdb kept only the in-frame ones, dropping some. Among fewer than 130,000 clones listed, 91% were seen once. This clone was seen just once. V lost 1 base and J lost 0, with 15 bases in between. CDR1 SEHNR and CDR2 FQNEAQ come from the germline V gene (reference sequence). CDR3 length: 17 residues. The source is a female donor with multiple sclerosis, enrolled in a pregnancy study. The V and J genes are TRBV7-9 and TRBJ1-2; D not certain. Sequences were derived from peripheral blood, sampled after pregnancy. The DNA of the CDR3 is TGTGCCAGCAGCTTAGAGGCTGCCGGCGGGCCTAACTATGGCTACACCTTC. Translating it yields CASSLEAAGGPNYGYTF.